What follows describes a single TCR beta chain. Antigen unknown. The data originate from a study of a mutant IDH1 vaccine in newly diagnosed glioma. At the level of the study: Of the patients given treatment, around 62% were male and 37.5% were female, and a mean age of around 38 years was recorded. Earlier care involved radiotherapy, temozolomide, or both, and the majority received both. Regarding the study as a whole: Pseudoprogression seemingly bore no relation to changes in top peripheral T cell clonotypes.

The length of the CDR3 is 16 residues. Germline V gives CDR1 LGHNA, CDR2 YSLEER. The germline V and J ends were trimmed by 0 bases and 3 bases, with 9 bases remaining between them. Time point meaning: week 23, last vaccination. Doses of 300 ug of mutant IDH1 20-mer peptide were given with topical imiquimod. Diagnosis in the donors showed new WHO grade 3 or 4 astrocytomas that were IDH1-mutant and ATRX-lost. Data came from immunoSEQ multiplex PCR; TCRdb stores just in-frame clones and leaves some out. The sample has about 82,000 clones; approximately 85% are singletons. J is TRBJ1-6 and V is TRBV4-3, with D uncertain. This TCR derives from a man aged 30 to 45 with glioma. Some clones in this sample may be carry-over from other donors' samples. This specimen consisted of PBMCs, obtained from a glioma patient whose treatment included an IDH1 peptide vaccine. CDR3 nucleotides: TGCGCCAGCAGCCAAGAGGTCGAGTTCTATAATTCACCCCTCCACTTT. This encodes CASSQEVEFYNSPLHF.